This T cell receptor (beta chain) was identified in a study of a mutant IDH1 vaccine in newly diagnosed glioma. Turning to the study itself: Beginning 4-6 weeks after radiotherapy alone, or with temozolomide cycles, vaccination took place. Earlier therapy was either radiotherapy, temozolomide, or both, and most got both. At week 35 came visit V12, and visit V13 followed at week 47.

Using immunoSEQ multiplex PCR, the repertoire was profiled, and TCRdb retains in-frame clones only, with some absent. The table records tens of thousands of clones, under 90% of them present only once. Sample time point: week 47, end of study. Each vaccine dose was 300 ug of mutant IDH1 20-mer peptide, with topical imiquimod. The CDR3 is 18 amino acids. J gave up 9 bases and V 1 base, and 14 bases lay outside the gene matches. CDR1 and CDR2 from the germline V gene are MGHRA and YSYEKL. On this clone itself: Its antigen is unidentified.

The material was PBMCs, obtained from a glioma patient whose treatment included an IDH1 peptide vaccine. The chain links TRBV4-1 to TRBJ2-5; 13 bases map to TRBD2. This clonotype was sampled from a woman aged 50 to 60 with glioma. CDR3 loop: CASSQVSGPGLAGRAQYF. CDR3 bases: TGCGCCAGCAGCCAAGTCTCAGGCCCGGGACTAGCGGGAAGGGCCCAGTACTTC.